This TCR beta chain was obtained from a study of monozygotic twins with inflammatory bowel disease. Study-level points and caveats: A lone strong IBD-associated signal or clonotype found no support.

The CDR3 is 15 amino acids. Researchers isolated total RNA from whole blood without sorting T cells. For this clonotype: No antigen is known for it.

TCRdb re-called the 5' RACE reads and shows each CDR3 protein once, DNA omitted. Its table records approximately 200,000 distinct CDR3 sequences. The sequenced sample was blood. This clonotype originated in a human donor with ulcerative colitis or Crohn's disease, or a healthy co-twin of an affected twin (not recorded which). The chain carries TRBV12-3 or TRBV12-4 and TRBJ1-6; TCRdb proposes TRBD1, but this gene call is untestable without DNA. Here the CDR3 reads CASSLLAGEQSPLHF.